The source of this TCR beta chain is a study of cytotoxic CD8 clonotypes in ibrutinib-treated CLL. Germline-derived CDR1 and CDR2 are SGDLS and YYNGEE. CDR3 size: 16 residues. The J segment lost 0 bases and the V segment lost 4 bases, leaving 3 bases of the junction unmatched. The data were produced by immunoSEQ multiplex PCR, yet TCRdb's version contains in-frame clones alone and is incomplete. The sample lists about 300,000 clones; around 76% were seen once. In regard to this clone: Its antigen is as yet unknown.

Study-wide points: Baseline clonality was higher than in age-matched healthy donors and moved in step with circulating CD8+ T-cell counts.

The V call is TRBV9, the J call TRBJ2-4, with 11 positions matching TRBD2. The starting material was PBMCs, obtained at disease progression, from a patient treated with ibrutinib. This TCR was sampled from a human donor with chronic lymphocytic leukemia. The CDR3 coding sequence is TGTGCCAGCAGCCCTGGACTAGCGGGAGCCAAAAACATTCAGTACTTC. The encoded protein is CASSPGLAGAKNIQYF.